The clone carrying this T cell receptor (beta chain) has a count of ten or more. This sample stems from a study of T cells after yellow fever vaccination. Background on the study: Four memory subsets, EM, EMRA, CM and Tscm, were sorted by CD3, CD45RA, CCR7, CD95.

Study-level results: Most primary-vaccination clones reappeared after the booster (approximately 95% CD4, roughly 88% CD8).

As TCR cDNA was made by 5'RACE template switching, a universal primer site and UMIs were added. TCRdb processed the 5' RACE reads anew with MiXCR; each CDR3 protein has one entry. The sample lists about 13,000 distinct CDR3 sequences; 4.9% were seen once. This CDR3 is 14 amino acids long. Germline V gives CDR1 DFQATT, CDR2 SNEGSKA (reference sequence). Trimming removed 5 bases from V and 8 bases from J; junction bases left unmatched: 11. The specimen comprised PBMCs, either bulk or a sorted T-cell subset (CD4+, CD8+, memory, or dextramer-sorted; not recorded which), sampled 45 days after the yellow fever booster vaccination. This clonotype originated in a man younger than 45 who received the YFV17D yellow fever vaccine. V and J are TRBV20-1 and TRBJ2-1; 8 positions agree with TRBD2. The CDR3 region is CSAPLRSGSYEQFF. DNA of the CDR3: TGCAGTGCTCCTCTGCGGAGCGGGAGTTATGAGCAGTTCTTC.